This TCR beta chain was captured in a study of cytomegalovirus exposure and HLA in healthy donors. Whole-study results and caveats: The classifier reportedly diagnosed cytomegalovirus status with high sensitivity and specificity. In most subjects, TCR beta sequences reportedly gave accurate predictions of HLA-A and HLA-B alleles. In a later analysis, DRB1 alleles had the most associated TCRs; HLA-C alleles the fewest. CMV antigen specificity of a few CMV-associated chains was confirmed in vitro.

As for this clone: Its antigen is currently unknown.

The CDR3 runs 14 residues. Trimming cost V 0 bases and J 3 bases, with 6 bases left between them. Germline-derived CDR1 and CDR2 are KGHSH and LQKENI. Primers: 60 Vbeta forward and 13 Jbeta reverse. Sequencing used immunoSEQ multiplex PCR; TCRdb keeps in-frame clones, though not all of them. The table shows approximately 220,000 clones, with approximately 81% occurring only once. The rearrangement uses TRBV18 and TRBJ2-1; D not resolved. Sequencing used PBMCs. This sequence originates from a man aged 30 to 45 in good health and CMV-seronegative. CDR3 region: CASSPPVSYNEQFF. Written as DNA, the CDR3 is TGTGCCAGCTCACCACCGGTTAGCTACAATGAGCAGTTCTTC.